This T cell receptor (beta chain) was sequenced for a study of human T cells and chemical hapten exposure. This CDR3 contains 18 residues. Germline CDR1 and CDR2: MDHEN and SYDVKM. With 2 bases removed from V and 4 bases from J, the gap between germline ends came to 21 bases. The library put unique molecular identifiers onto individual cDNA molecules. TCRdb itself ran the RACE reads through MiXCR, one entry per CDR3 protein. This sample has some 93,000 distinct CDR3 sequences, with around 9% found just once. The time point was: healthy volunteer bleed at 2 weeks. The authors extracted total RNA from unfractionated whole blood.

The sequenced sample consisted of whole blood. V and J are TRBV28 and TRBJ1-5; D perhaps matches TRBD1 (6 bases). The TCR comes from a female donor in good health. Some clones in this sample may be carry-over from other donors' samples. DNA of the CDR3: TGTGCCAGCAGTTTACATCAAACAGGGTTCGGGCGGAATCAGCCCCAGCATTTT. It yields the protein CASSLHQTGFGRNQPQHF.